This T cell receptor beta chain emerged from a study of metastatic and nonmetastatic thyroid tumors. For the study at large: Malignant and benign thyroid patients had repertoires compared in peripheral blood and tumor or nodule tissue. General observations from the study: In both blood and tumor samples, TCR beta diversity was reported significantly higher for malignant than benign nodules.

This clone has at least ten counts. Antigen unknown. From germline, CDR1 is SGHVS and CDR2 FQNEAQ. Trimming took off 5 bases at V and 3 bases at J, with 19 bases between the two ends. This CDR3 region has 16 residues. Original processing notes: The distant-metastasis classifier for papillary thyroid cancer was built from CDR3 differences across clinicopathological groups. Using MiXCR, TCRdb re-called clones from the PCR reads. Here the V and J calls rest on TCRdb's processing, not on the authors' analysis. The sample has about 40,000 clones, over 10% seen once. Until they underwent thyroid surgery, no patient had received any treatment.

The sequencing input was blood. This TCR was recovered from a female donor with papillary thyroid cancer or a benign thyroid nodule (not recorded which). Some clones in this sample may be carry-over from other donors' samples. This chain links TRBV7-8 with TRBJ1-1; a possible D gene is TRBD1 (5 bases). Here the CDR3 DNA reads TGTGCCAGCAGCGCCGTGGGGGGGGATTGGGACACTGAAGCTTTCTTT. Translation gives CASSAVGGDWDTEAFF.